A single sample gave rise to the 5 T cell receptor beta chains below, sequenced in a study of blood T cell repertoires in COVID-19. Assay: immunoSEQ multiplex PCR; the TCRdb copy retains only in-frame clones and omits some. This sample has about 28,000 clones; about 80% occur once, and the top ten carry around 15%. The specimen sequenced was peripheral blood. Every receptor here comes from a man between 65 and 85 years old with active COVID-19.

The chain joins TRBV10-2 to TRBJ2-5, with 11 bases fitting TRBD2. CDR3 length equals 14 residues. V shed 4 bases, J shed 6 bases, and the junction held 4 bases outside the gene matches. CDR1 and CDR2 (germline): WSHSY, SAAADI. CDR3 nucleotides: TGCGCCAGCAGTGGTAGCGGGGGGGTTAAGACCCAGTACTTC. This gives the protein CASSGSGGVKTQYF.

The chain employs TRBV7-8 and TRBJ2-2; 10 bases match TRBD1. Trimming removed 2 bases from V and 6 bases from J; junction bases left unmatched: 9. CDR3 size: 17 residues. Germline values: CDR1 SGHVS, CDR2 FQNEAQ. CDR3 coding DNA: TGTGCCAGCAGCTTACGGGGACAGGGGTCCCTGGCCGGGGAGCTGTTTTTT. Translated, it gives CASSLRGQGSLAGELFF.

This clone was observed a few times. The rearrangement links TRBV9 to TRBJ1-2; D is possibly TRBD1 (5 bases). This CDR3 spans 18 amino acids. Trimming removed 0 bases from V and 3 bases from J, with 21 bases in between. Per the germline V gene, CDR1 is SGDLS and CDR2 is YYNGEE. CDR3 nucleotide sequence: TGTGCCAGCAGCGTAGAACCCACCCAACAGGAGTATCACTATGGCTACACCTTC. Amino acid sequence: CASSVEPTQQEYHYGYTF.

The chain employs TRBV9 and TRBJ1-6; 8 bases are a match to TRBD1. Trimming took 1 base from V and 6 from J; bases not matched to a gene: 3. The CDR3 spans 15 residues. Germline CDR1 is SGDLS and CDR2 is YYNGEE. The CDR3 region is CASSVQGAGNSPLHF. As DNA, the CDR3 is TGTGCCAGCAGCGTACAGGGGGCAGGTAATTCACCCCTCCACTTT.

The V gene is TRBV3-1 (or the pseudogene TRBV3-2), the J gene TRBJ1-6, with a weak D call TRBD1 (6 bases). Germline V gene lookup returns CDR1 LGHDT and CDR2 YNNKEL (reference sequence). CDR3 size: 16 residues. The V and J ends lost 2 bases and 6 bases respectively, with 14 bases between them. Here the CDR3 reads CASSQFGGTFNSPLHF. In DNA form, the CDR3 reads TGTGCCAGCAGCCAATTCGGGGGGACATTTAATTCACCCCTCCACTTT.